In this sample, the clone carrying this T cell receptor (beta chain) turned up a few times. The target antigen is unknown. TCRdb reprocessed the reads with MiXCR, giving one entry per CDR3 protein. The data hold about 52,000 distinct CDR3 sequences, with around 20% observed a single time. The length of the CDR3 is 17 residues. V lost 1 base to trimming and J lost 5 bases; unmatched junction nucleotides: 9. The germline CDR1 and CDR2 sequences are LGHNT and FRNRAP. This sample is part of a study of T cell repertoires in cytomegalovirus infection. The material was CD8+ T cells from cultured PBMCs, obtained from culture after CMV antigen stimulation. The sequence came from a human donor in good health (CMV status not recorded). Some clones in this sample may be carry-over from other donors' samples. This sequence joins TRBV12-5 and TRBJ1-5, with 9 bases that match TRBD1. The CDR3, as DNA: TGTGCTAGTGGTTTGGGTCCGGGACAGGGCAGAGATCAGCCCCAGCATTTT. Amino acid sequence: CASGLGPGQGRDQPQHF.